Each of the 26 T cell receptor beta chains below was sequenced from the same sample in a study of blood T cell repertoires in COVID-19. Data came from immunoSEQ multiplex PCR; TCRdb stores just in-frame clones and leaves some out. The repertoire holds 150,000 to 200,000 clones, with more than 70% as singletons. The source material was peripheral blood. The receptors were sampled from a man in his forties with active or convalescent COVID-19.

The chain has TRBV5-4 and TRBJ1-6, with 12 bases identical to TRBD1. The CDR3 consists of 16 residues. The germline V gene encodes CDR1 SGHNT and CDR2 YYREEE (reference sequence). Trimming at V came to 4 bases and at J to 10 bases, leaving 9 bases not matched to a gene. The CDR3 here is CASSGDRGLGGSPLHF. In DNA, the CDR3 is TGTGCCAGCAGCGGGGACAGGGGGCTGGGAGGATCACCCCTCCACTTT.

In its sample, this clone was seen once. The chain employs TRBV5-5 and TRBJ2-3; tentative D call: TRBD1 (6 bases). V was trimmed by 3 bases and J by 4 bases, leaving 15 bases between them. This CDR3 contains 15 residues. Germline values: CDR1 SGHKS, CDR2 YYEKEE (reference sequence). CDR3 nucleotide sequence: TGTGCCAGCAGCTCTTCACAGGGTATTGCAGATACGCAGTATTTT. Its translation: CASSSSQGIADTQYF.

This sequence joins TRBV10-2 and TRBJ2-7, with D perhaps TRBD1 (6 bases). V dropped 2 bases and J dropped 1 base, with 9 bases sitting between them. Per the germline V gene, CDR1 is WSHSY and CDR2 is SAAADI. The CDR3 extends over 14 amino acids. The CDR3 DNA is TGCGCCAGCAGTGAGAATACAGGGTCCTACGAGCAGTACTTC. As protein: CASSENTGSYEQYF.

The chain combines TRBV12-3 or TRBV12-4 with TRBJ2-3; D call uncertain. Trimming removed 3 bases from V and 0 bases from J, with 4 bases in between. The CDR3 is 13 amino acids. The CDR3 here is CASSLSSTDTQYF. The CDR3, as DNA: TGTGCCAGCAGTTTGTCTAGCACAGATACGCAGTATTTT.

This clone was seen only a few times. The chain combines TRBV10-2 with TRBJ1-5, with TRBD1 matching over 7 bases. The CDR3 consists of 14 residues. From germline, CDR1 is WSHSY and CDR2 SAAADI. V dropped 4 bases and J dropped 2; count of bases not matched to a gene: 2. This CDR3 is CASSGDRGNQPQHF. The CDR3 nucleotides are TGCGCCAGCAGTGGAGACAGGGGCAATCAGCCCCAGCATTTT.

V usage is TRBV6-2 or TRBV6-3 and J usage is TRBJ2-3; possible D gene TRBD1, 7 bases. Trimming took 5 bases from V and 3 from J, leaving 15 bases between them. The CDR3 length is 15 residues. Germline V CDR1 and CDR2: MNHEY, SVGEGT. Written as DNA, the CDR3 is TGTGCCAGCAGTACCGACAGGGACTTGACAGATACGCAGTATTTT. This codes for CASSTDRDLTDTQYF.

This clone was recorded only once. The chain uses TRBV30 and TRBJ1-6; 9 bases line up with TRBD1. The CDR3 has 15 amino acids. The V and J ends lost 0 bases and 17 bases, in that order; junction bases with no gene match: 14. Germline V CDR1 and CDR2: GTSNPN, SVGIG (reference sequence). The DNA of the CDR3 is TGTGCCTGGAGTGTACGCTCGGCGGGGACAGGGAGAGTCCACTTT. This sequence encodes CAWSVRSAGTGRVHF. Filled out from reference TRBV30 and TRBJ1-6, the complete variable domain reads SQTIHQWPATLVQPVGSPLSLECTVEGTSNPNLYWYRQAAGRGLQLLFYSVGIGQISSEVPQNLSASRPQDRQFILSSKKLLLSDSGFYLCAWSVRSAGTGRVHFGNGTRLTVT.

The chain has TRBV4-1 and TRBJ1-5, with no clear D. V lost 3 bases and J lost 3, with 12 bases in between. The V gene's germline CDR1 is MGHRA and CDR2 YSYEKL. The CDR3 runs 15 residues. DNA for the CDR3: TGCGCCAGCAGCCAGGACCGGGGAGACAATCAGCCCCAGCATTTT. This gives the protein CASSQDRGDNQPQHF.

The rearrangement joins TRBV30 to TRBJ2-5, with TRBD1 identical over 9 bases. This CDR3 has 15 amino acids. Trimming took 0 bases from V and 6 from J; bases not matched to a gene: 8. Germline CDR1 is GTSNPN and CDR2 is SVGIG (reference sequence). CDR3 sequence (DNA): TGTGCCTGGAGTGTAATAACAGGGGGCGAGAAGACCCAGTACTTC. As protein: CAWSVITGGEKTQYF.

This chain uses TRBV7-2 with TRBJ1-1; unclear D gene. Germline CDR1 is SGHTA and CDR2 is FQGNSA. This CDR3 is built from 14 residues. V was pared by 3 bases and J by 0 bases, with 8 bases between. The chain's CDR3 is CASSFPTVNTEAFF. The CDR3 DNA follows: TGTGCCAGCAGCTTTCCAACAGTGAACACTGAAGCTTTCTTT. The variable domain in full, completed from reference TRBV7-2 and TRBJ1-1, reads GAGVSQSPSNKVTEKGKDVELRCDPISGHTALYWYRQSLGQGLEFLIYFQGNSAPDKSGLPSDRFSAERTGGSVSTLTIQRTQQEDSAVYLCASSFPTVNTEAFFGQGTRLTVV.

This chain links TRBV4-1 with TRBJ2-1; TRBD2 matches 12 bases. The CDR3 spans 16 residues. CDR1 and CDR2 from the germline V gene are MGHRA and YSYEKL. V lost 1 base, J lost 2 bases, and 0 bases stayed unmatched. The CDR3 region has the DNA TGCGCCAGCAGCCAAGGACTAGCGGGGGCCTACAATGAGCAGTTCTTC. Amino acids: CASSQGLAGAYNEQFF.

This rearrangement joins TRBV10-3 to TRBJ2-1; 7 bases align to TRBD1. Germline V gene lookup returns CDR1 ENHRY and CDR2 SYGVKD. Germline trimming cut 0 bases from V and 8 bases from J; bases unmatched to any gene: 7. The CDR3 is 15 residues long. The CDR3 DNA is TGTGCCATCAGTGAGTCGGCAGGGGGAAGCTATGAGCAGTTCTTC. Its translation is CAISESAGGSYEQFF.

The chain uses TRBV3-1 (or the pseudogene TRBV3-2) and TRBJ1-2; D not certain. The CDR3 contains 14 residues. Trimming cost V 4 bases and J 3 bases, with 12 bases left between them. Germline V CDR1 and CDR2: LGHDT, YNNKEL (reference sequence). CDR3 DNA sequence: TGTGCCAGCAGCCCCGATCCAGGCTACTATGGCTACACCTTC. Translation: CASSPDPGYYGYTF.

The chain uses TRBV14 and TRBJ1-6; 7 bases map to TRBD1. The V gene end was trimmed by 4 bases and the J gene end by 0 bases; junction bases not matched to a gene: 3. The CDR3 has 16 residues. The V gene's germline CDR1 is SGHDN and CDR2 FVKESK. CDR3 DNA: TGTGCCAGCAGCCTACGGACAGGCTCCTATAATTCACCCCTCCACTTT. Translation: CASSLRTGSYNSPLHF.

This clone came up a few times. V usage is TRBV5-4 and J usage is TRBJ2-7; possible D gene TRBD1, 5 bases. Germline lookup yields CDR1 SGHNT and CDR2 YYREEE (reference sequence). V was clipped by 5 bases and J by 2 bases, with 8 bases between them. This CDR3 has 12 amino acids. This chain's CDR3 is CASSSGTYEQYF. The CDR3 nucleotides read TGTGCCAGCAGTTCAGGGACCTACGAGCAGTACTTC.

This rearrangement joins TRBV5-1 to TRBJ2-2, with 7 bases identical to TRBD2. The CDR3 is 15 residues long. Germline trimming cut 4 bases from V and 5 bases from J; bases unmatched to any gene: 8. Germline V gives CDR1 SGHRS, CDR2 YFSETQ. In DNA form, the CDR3 reads TGCGCCAGCAGCGCCCGGGACTACCTTACCGGGGAGCTGTTTTTT. Its translation is CASSARDYLTGELFF.

This clone showed up just a few times. The rearrangement links TRBV2 to TRBJ1-2; 8 bases are a match to TRBD1. The germline V gene has CDR1 SNHLY and CDR2 FYNNEI. With 5 bases clipped from V and 6 bases from J, the junction kept 2 bases outside the gene matches. This CDR3 is 12 amino acids long. As DNA, the CDR3 is TGTGCCAGCAGTCCGACAGGGGATGGCTACACCTTC. This codes for CASSPTGDGYTF.

The chain joins TRBV30 to TRBJ1-2, with 9 bases lining up with TRBD1. The V segment lost 0 bases and the J segment 2 bases; nucleotides outside the gene matches: 4. Per the germline V gene, CDR1 is GTSNPN and CDR2 is SVGIG (reference sequence). CDR3 size: 15 residues. The CDR3 sequence is CAWSVTGTGNYGYTF. The CDR3 nucleotides read TGTGCCTGGAGTGTAACCGGGACAGGGAACTATGGCTACACCTTC. The full variable domain, completed using reference TRBV30 and TRBJ1-2, is SQTIHQWPATLVQPVGSPLSLECTVEGTSNPNLYWYRQAAGRGLQLLFYSVGIGQISSEVPQNLSASRPQDRQFILSSKKLLLSDSGFYLCAWSVTGTGNYGYTFGSGTRLTVV.

This clone was seen only once. The identical CDR3 is also encoded by other nucleotide sequences in the sample. The chain recombines TRBV18 with TRBJ1-6, with 10 bases lining up with TRBD1. J lost 7 bases, V lost 3 bases, and 0 bases had no gene match. CDR3 length equals 14 residues. Germline V gene sequence: CDR1 KGHSH, CDR2 LQKENI. The CDR3 region is CASSPGQGNSPLHF. The CDR3 DNA sequence: TGTGCCAGCTCACCGGGACAGGGGAATTCACCCCTCCACTTT.

This clone was found a few times. The J gene is TRBJ1-2, the V gene TRBV5-1, with D possibly being TRBD1 (5 bases). Looked up from germline, CDR1 is SGHRS and CDR2 is YFSETQ. Deletions cut 4 bases from V and 4 bases from J, with 17 bases between. The CDR3 has 15 residues. The CDR3 DNA is TGCGCCAGCAGCCCCTCCGGCAGGGCCGGCTATGGCTACACCTTC. Its translation is CASSPSGRAGYGYTF.

V gene TRBV19 combines with J gene TRBJ1-5; D possibly corresponds to TRBD1 (5 bases). With 3 bases removed from V and 7 bases from J, the gap between germline ends came to 22 bases. Per the germline V gene, CDR1 is LNHDA and CDR2 is SQIVND (reference sequence). The CDR3 consists of 17 residues. CDR3 sequence (DNA): TGTGCCAGTAGTATTCGGGGGTTCCAGACGGTGGGGCAGCCCCAGCATTTT. It yields the protein CASSIRGFQTVGQPQHF.

CDR3 region: CASSLRHHAEQYF. In DNA form, the CDR3 reads TGTGCCAGCAGTTTGCGACACCACGCGGAGCAGTACTTC. The chain combines TRBV27 with TRBJ2-7, with D unclear. Trimming pared 3 bases from V and 7 bases from J, leaving 13 bases between. CDR1 is MNHEY and CDR2 is SMNVEV in the germline V gene (reference sequence). This CDR3 has 13 residues.

The chain carries TRBV18 and TRBJ1-3; D is ambiguous. From germline, CDR1 is KGHSH and CDR2 LQKENI. V dropped 3 bases and J dropped 0 bases, with 12 bases sitting between them. The length of the CDR3 is 16 residues. The CDR3 sequence: CASSPEISGSGNTIYF. DNA of the CDR3: TGTGCCAGCTCACCGGAGATCTCGGGCTCTGGAAACACCATATATTTT.

V and J are TRBV7-9 and TRBJ1-1; TRBD1 is a possible D gene (5 bases). The CDR3 has 15 residues. The germline CDR1 and CDR2 sequences are SEHNR and FQNEAQ (reference sequence). V lost 3 bases, J lost 5 bases, and 16 bases lay in between. The CDR3 DNA is TGTGCCAGCAGCTTGTTCGCGGGGGGGTGGACTGAAGCTTTCTTT. Its protein product is CASSLFAGGWTEAFF.

The V and J genes are TRBV30 and TRBJ1-5; TRBD1 might be the D (5 bases). Germline-derived CDR1 and CDR2 are GTSNPN and SVGIG (reference sequence). V was clipped by 4 bases and J by 5 bases, with 12 bases between them. The CDR3 loop spans 13 amino acids. The CDR3 spells CAWNQRGDQPQHF. For the CDR3, the DNA is TGTGCCTGGAACCAACGGGGGGATCAGCCCCAGCATTTT.

This clone was seen a few times. The V gene is TRBV4-2, the J gene TRBJ2-2; 16 bases align to TRBD2. Germline loops: CDR1 LGHNA, CDR2 YNFKEQ. V gave up 4 bases and J gave up 6 bases; unmatched junction bases: 2. The CDR3 spans 16 residues. The CDR3 here is CASSPGTSGGAGELFF. The CDR3 nucleotides read TGTGCCAGCAGCCCTGGGACTAGCGGGGGGGCCGGGGAGCTGTTTTTT.